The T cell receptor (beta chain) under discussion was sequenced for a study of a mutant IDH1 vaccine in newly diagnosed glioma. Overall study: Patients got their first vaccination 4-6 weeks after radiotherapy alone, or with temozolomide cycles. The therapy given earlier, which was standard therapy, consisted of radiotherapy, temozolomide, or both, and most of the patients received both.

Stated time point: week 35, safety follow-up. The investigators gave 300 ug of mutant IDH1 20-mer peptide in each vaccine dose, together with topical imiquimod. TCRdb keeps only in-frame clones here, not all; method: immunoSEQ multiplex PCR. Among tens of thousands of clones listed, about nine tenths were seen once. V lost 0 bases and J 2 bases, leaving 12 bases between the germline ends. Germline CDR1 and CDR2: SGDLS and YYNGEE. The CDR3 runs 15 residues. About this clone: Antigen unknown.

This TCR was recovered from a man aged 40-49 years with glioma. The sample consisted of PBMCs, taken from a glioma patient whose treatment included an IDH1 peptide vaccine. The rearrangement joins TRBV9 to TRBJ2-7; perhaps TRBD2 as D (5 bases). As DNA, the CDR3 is TGTGCCAGCAGCGTAGCCCCGGGGAGAACCTACGAGCAGTACTTC. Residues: CASSVAPGRTYEQYF.